Listed below are T cell receptor beta chains from one sample, sequenced in a study of cytomegalovirus exposure and HLA in healthy donors. Clones were sequenced by immunoSEQ multiplex PCR, and TCRdb holds only the in-frame ones, with some missing. The sample lists approximately 77,000 clones; about 80% were seen once. The sample consisted of PBMCs. The receptors were sampled from a woman in her thirties or forties in good health and CMV-seronegative. Each CDR3 is given with its conserved first and last residue. The D gene is left open where the match is weak. Size is omitted from some rows. Given values are once, few, many or a class for expanded clones.

cdr3_length: 13
clone_size: .
j_call: TRBJ2-2
d_call: .
v_call: TRBV7-6
cdr3_nt: TGTGCCAGCAGCCCTTTAGAGTATCGGGAGCTGTTTTTT
cdr3_aa: CASSPLEYRELFF

cdr3_length: 18
clone_size: .
j_call: TRBJ1-5
d_call: TRBD1
v_call: TRBV10-3
cdr3_nt: TGTGCCATCAGTGAGTCGTTAGGGACAGGGACTAGCAATCAGCCCCAGCATTTT
cdr3_aa: CAISESLGTGTSNQPQHF

cdr3_length: 14
clone_size: .
j_call: TRBJ2-2
d_call: TRBD2
v_call: TRBV5-1
cdr3_nt: TGCGCCAGCACTAGTAGCGGGGGAGAAGGGGAGCTGTTTTTT
cdr3_aa: CASTSSGGEGELFF

cdr3_length: 13
clone_size: once
j_call: TRBJ2-7
d_call: .
v_call: TRBV19
cdr3_nt: TGTGCCAGTAGTACGTCAAGCGTGTACGAGCAGTACTTC
cdr3_aa: CASSTSSVYEQYF

cdr3_length: 14
clone_size: .
j_call: TRBJ1-3
d_call: .
v_call: TRBV28
cdr3_nt: TGTGCCAGCATCCAGGCCTACTCTGGAAACACCATATATTTT
cdr3_aa: CASIQAYSGNTIYF

cdr3_length: 12
clone_size: few
j_call: TRBJ2-7
d_call: .
v_call: TRBV10-3
cdr3_nt: TGTGCCATCAGTGAGACAGCAAGCGAGCAGTACTTC
cdr3_aa: CAISETASEQYF

cdr3_length: 13
clone_size: .
j_call: TRBJ1-1
d_call: .
v_call: TRBV2
cdr3_nt: TGTGCCAGCAGTCGCAGGGGGAACACTGAAGCTTTCTTT
cdr3_aa: CASSRRGNTEAFF

cdr3_length: 14
clone_size: .
j_call: TRBJ2-1
d_call: TRBD2
v_call: TRBV29-1
cdr3_nt: TGCAGCGTTGGGGGGCGGGGGGCCTACAATGAGCAGTTCTTC
cdr3_aa: CSVGGRGAYNEQFF

cdr3_length: 15
clone_size: .
j_call: TRBJ1-1
d_call: .
v_call: TRBV10-3
cdr3_nt: TGTGCCATCAGTGGGAGTGAAAGGGGAAACACTGAAGCTTTCTTT
cdr3_aa: CAISGSERGNTEAFF

cdr3_length: 13
clone_size: .
j_call: TRBJ1-2
d_call: .
v_call: TRBV19
cdr3_nt: TGTGCCAGTAGTGCACAGGTCGACTATGGCTACACCTTC
cdr3_aa: CASSAQVDYGYTF

cdr3_length: 15
clone_size: .
j_call: TRBJ2-5
d_call: TRBD1
v_call: TRBV9
cdr3_nt: TGTGCCAGCAGCGTTTGGGACAGTGGGGTGGAGACCCAGTACTTC
cdr3_aa: CASSVWDSGVETQYF

cdr3_length: 15
clone_size: .
j_call: TRBJ1-2
d_call: .
v_call: TRBV18
cdr3_nt: TGTGCCAGCTCACCCGACTCATCAAAGCGGGCAGATCTATACTTC
cdr3_aa: CASSPDSSKRADLYF

cdr3_length: 14
clone_size: few
j_call: TRBJ2-3
d_call: .
v_call: TRBV9
cdr3_nt: TGTGCCAGCACTTATGACGGGGGTAGAGATACGCAGTATTTT
cdr3_aa: CASTYDGGRDTQYF

cdr3_length: 15
clone_size: .
j_call: TRBJ2-7
d_call: TRBD2
v_call: TRBV19
cdr3_nt: TGTGCCAGTAGTCGGGACTACCAAAGTCAGTACGAGCAGTACTTC
cdr3_aa: CASSRDYQSQYEQYF

cdr3_length: 13
clone_size: .
j_call: TRBJ2-3
d_call: .
v_call: TRBV11-3
cdr3_nt: TGTGCCAGCAGCTCCCGGGTCACAGATACGCAGTATTTT
cdr3_aa: CASSSRVTDTQYF

cdr3_length: 13
clone_size: .
j_call: TRBJ2-1
d_call: .
v_call: TRBV6-1
cdr3_nt: TGTGCCAGCAGGGAGGGAAGCATTAATGAGCAGTTCTTC
cdr3_aa: CASREGSINEQFF

cdr3_length: 15
clone_size: .
j_call: TRBJ2-1
d_call: TRBD1
v_call: TRBV18
cdr3_nt: TGTGCCAGCTCCACGGGACAGGGTATGGCCTATGAGCAGTTCTTC
cdr3_aa: CASSTGQGMAYEQFF

cdr3_length: 14
clone_size: few
j_call: TRBJ1-1
d_call: .
v_call: TRBV18
cdr3_nt: TGTGCCAGCACAGAAGGGGGAATGAACACTGAAGCTTTCTTT
cdr3_aa: CASTEGGMNTEAFF

cdr3_length: 18
clone_size: .
j_call: TRBJ2-1
d_call: .
v_call: TRBV29-1
cdr3_nt: TGCAGCGTGCGCCCGGGACTGAGCAGGGTTAGCTCCTACAATGAGCAGTTCTTC
cdr3_aa: CSVRPGLSRVSSYNEQFF

cdr3_length: 11
clone_size: .
j_call: TRBJ1-4
d_call: TRBD1
v_call: TRBV6-5
cdr3_nt: TGTGCCAGCAGACAGGGGGGAAAACTGTTTTTT
cdr3_aa: CASRQGGKLFF

cdr3_length: 15
clone_size: .
j_call: TRBJ1-4
d_call: TRBD1
v_call: TRBV11-2
cdr3_nt: TGTGCCAGCAGCTCCCGGACAGGGAGGTACGAAAAACTGTTTTTT
cdr3_aa: CASSSRTGRYEKLFF

cdr3_length: 14
clone_size: .
j_call: TRBJ2-7
d_call: TRBD1
v_call: TRBV19
cdr3_nt: TGTGCCAGTAGTCGCTGGACAGGGACCTACGAGCAGTACTTC
cdr3_aa: CASSRWTGTYEQYF

cdr3_length: 15
clone_size: .
j_call: TRBJ1-6
d_call: .
v_call: TRBV5-6
cdr3_nt: TGTGCCAGCAGCTTGGAGGGGCTGGGGAATTCACCCCTCCACTTT
cdr3_aa: CASSLEGLGNSPLHF

cdr3_length: 14
clone_size: .
j_call: TRBJ2-5
d_call: .
v_call: TRBV5-1
cdr3_nt: TGCGCCAGCAGCTTGTCTCGTATGCAAGAGACCCAGTACTTC
cdr3_aa: CASSLSRMQETQYF

cdr3_length: 13
clone_size: .
j_call: TRBJ2-7
d_call: TRBD1
v_call: TRBV7-3
cdr3_nt: TGTGCCAGCAGCTTAAGCAGGGGGTACGAGCAGTACTTC
cdr3_aa: CASSLSRGYEQYF

cdr3_length: 15
clone_size: .
j_call: TRBJ1-4
d_call: .
v_call: TRBV19
cdr3_nt: TGTGCCAGTAGTATGGGAGGGGCTTTAGGGCAAAAACTGTTTTTT
cdr3_aa: CASSMGGALGQKLFF

cdr3_length: 17
clone_size: few
j_call: TRBJ2-4
d_call: .
v_call: TRBV25-1
cdr3_nt: TGTGCCAGCAGTGTAAACAGAGACGATATAGCCAAAAACATTCAGTACTTC
cdr3_aa: CASSVNRDDIAKNIQYF

cdr3_length: 16
clone_size: .
j_call: TRBJ2-3
d_call: .
v_call: TRBV27
cdr3_nt: TGTGCCAGCAGTTTATCTGGCGGATCTAGCACAGATACGCAGTATTTT
cdr3_aa: CASSLSGGSSTDTQYF

cdr3_length: 15
clone_size: few
j_call: TRBJ1-4
d_call: TRBD1
v_call: TRBV18
cdr3_nt: TGTGCCAGCTCCCTAAAAGGGGGCCACAATGAAAAACTGTTTTTT
cdr3_aa: CASSLKGGHNEKLFF

cdr3_length: 16
clone_size: .
j_call: TRBJ2-2
d_call: TRBD2
v_call: TRBV9
cdr3_nt: TGTGCCAGCAGCACAGATACGGGAGGGGACACCGGGGAGCTGTTTTTT
cdr3_aa: CASSTDTGGDTGELFF

cdr3_length: 15
clone_size: .
j_call: TRBJ2-1
d_call: TRBD2
v_call: TRBV19
cdr3_nt: TGTGCCAGTCGGTCCCTAGCGGGAGTTGTCAATGAGCAGTTCTTC
cdr3_aa: CASRSLAGVVNEQFF

cdr3_length: 17
clone_size: few
j_call: TRBJ1-5
d_call: TRBD1
v_call: TRBV30
cdr3_nt: TGTGCCTGGAGTCGTCGGACCGGGACAGGGGACAATCAGCCCCAGCATTTT
cdr3_aa: CAWSRRTGTGDNQPQHF

cdr3_length: 15
clone_size: .
j_call: TRBJ2-2
d_call: TRBD1
v_call: TRBV7-3
cdr3_nt: TGTGCCAGCGGGACAGGTGGCATAAACACCGGGGAGCTGTTTTTT
cdr3_aa: CASGTGGINTGELFF

cdr3_length: 15
clone_size: .
j_call: TRBJ2-5
d_call: TRBD2
v_call: TRBV27
cdr3_nt: TGTGCCAGCAAAACCGGGACTAGCGGACAAGAGACCCAGTACTTC
cdr3_aa: CASKTGTSGQETQYF

cdr3_length: 12
clone_size: once
j_call: TRBJ2-5
d_call: .
v_call: TRBV5-1
cdr3_nt: TGCGCCAGCGGGGCCAGGCAAGAGACCCAGTACTTC
cdr3_aa: CASGARQETQYF

cdr3_length: 14
clone_size: .
j_call: TRBJ2-7
d_call: .
v_call: TRBV10-3
cdr3_nt: TGTGCCATCAGGTCGGGATCAGCGGGCGACGAGCAGTACTTC
cdr3_aa: CAIRSGSAGDEQYF

cdr3_length: 17
clone_size: once
j_call: TRBJ2-4
d_call: .
v_call: TRBV7-8
cdr3_nt: TGTGCCAGCAGCTTAGCTCCCGGGGGTAGCGGAAAAAACATTCAGTACTTC
cdr3_aa: CASSLAPGGSGKNIQYF